This T cell receptor beta chain came from a study of T cell repertoires in aging, cancer and after chemotherapy. Findings and caveats of the study: In healthy donors, age-related TCR diversity loss mainly reflected lost richness.

Trimming pared 0 bases from V and 9 bases from J, leaving 9 bases between. Germline V gives CDR1 MNHEY, CDR2 SMNVEV (reference sequence). CDR3 length equals 13 residues. A mixed TRB-A/B primer pool amplified rearranged TRB by multiplex touch-down PCR. From the multiplex PCR reads, TCRdb called clonotypes with MiXCR, one entry per CDR3 protein. The repertoire holds about 11,000 distinct CDR3 sequences, 25% to 35% seen once, with around 2% in the top ten. TCR beta rearrangements were amplified from peripheral blood genomic DNA. There are a few counts of this clonotype. What it binds is unknown. Sequenced sample: blood. This clonotype originated in a human donor in good health. V usage is TRBV27 and J usage is TRBJ1-5; D gene ambiguous. In DNA form, the CDR3 reads TGTGCCAGCAGTTTATCATTGGGGAGGCCCCAGCATTTT. Residues: CASSLSLGRPQHF.